The rows below give T cell receptor beta chains drawn from one sample of a study of T cell responses to AZD1222 COVID-19 vaccine. This table comes from immunoSEQ multiplex PCR, and its TCRdb copy is limited to in-frame clones, with some not included. The table records approximately 90,000 clones, approximately 91% of them present only once. Sequences were derived from peripheral blood, sampled on day 0 of AZD1222 vaccination. These receptors all come from an adult in good health. Each CDR3 is given with its conserved first and last residue. The D gene is left open where the match is weak. The listing skips clone size in some rows; elsewhere it reads once, few, many or a size class.

d_gene	j_gene	abundance	v_gene	CDR3aa	CDR3nt
.	TRBJ2-5	.	TRBV27	CASSFQTQETQYF	TGTGCCAGCAGTTTCCAGACCCAAGAGACCCAGTACTTC
TRBD2	TRBJ2-7	.	TRBV30	CASQTGLVSNEQYF	TGTGCCAGCCAAACCGGACTAGTATCCAACGAGCAGTACTTC
.	TRBJ1-2	once	TRBV7-2	CASSSMGAHSYGYTF	TGTGCCAGCAGCTCGATGGGGGCTCACAGCTATGGCTACACCTTC
TRBD1	TRBJ1-5	.	TRBV5-1	CASRTGTGGDQPQHF	TGCGCCAGCAGGACCGGGACAGGGGGCGATCAGCCCCAGCATTTT
.	TRBJ1-3	.	TRBV6-6	CASRTQGSGNTIYF	TGTGCCAGCAGAACCCAGGGATCCGGAAACACCATATATTTT
.	TRBJ2-1	once	TRBV5-1	CASSSLTGTYNEQFF	TGCGCCAGCAGCTCGCTTACGGGAACTTACAATGAGCAGTTCTTC
.	TRBJ2-5	.	TRBV24-1	CATSGGETQYF	TGTGCCACCAGTGGGGGAGAGACCCAGTACTTC
TRBD1	TRBJ2-7	.	TRBV28	CASRPMDRDLYEQYF	TGTGCCAGCAGGCCTATGGACAGGGACCTCTACGAGCAGTACTTC
.	TRBJ2-5	.	TRBV24-1	CATSDHQQETQYF	TGTGCCACCAGTGACCATCAACAAGAGACCCAGTACTTC
.	TRBJ1-5	.	TRBV5-6	CASSLGGRGQPQHF	TGTGCCAGCAGCTTGGGGGGTCGTGGGCAGCCCCAGCATTTT
TRBD1	TRBJ2-2	.	TRBV7-8	CASSLEGQGNTGELFF	TGTGCCAGCAGCTTAGAGGGACAGGGCAACACCGGGGAGCTGTTTTTT
.	TRBJ2-7	few	TRBV4-1	CASSQDQQTYEQYF	TGCGCCAGCAGCCAAGATCAGCAGACCTACGAGCAGTACTTC
.	TRBJ1-2	.	TRBV20-1	CSVANYGYTF	TGCAGTGTGGCTAACTATGGCTACACCTTC
TRBD2	TRBJ2-3	.	TRBV10-3	CAIKGLAGGRGTDTQYF	TGTGCCATCAAAGGTCTAGCGGGGGGGCGGGGCACAGATACGCAGTATTTT
.	TRBJ2-2	.	TRBV11-3	CASRNRESGELFF	TGTGCCAGCAGGAACCGGGAGTCCGGGGAGCTGTTTTTT
.	TRBJ2-7	.	TRBV5-5	CASSLRSATSYEQYF	TGTGCCAGCAGCTTAAGGAGTGCGACGTCCTACGAGCAGTACTTC
TRBD1	TRBJ2-1	.	TRBV9	CASSVGRIRDRDNEQFF	TGTGCCAGCAGCGTAGGGCGCATCCGGGACAGGGACAATGAGCAGTTCTTC
.	TRBJ2-7	.	TRBV27	CASSLRGSYEQYF	TGTGCCAGCAGTTTACGGGGATCCTACGAGCAGTACTTC
TRBD1	TRBJ1-2	once	TRBV7-9	CASSWDRGRDTF	TGTGCCAGCAGCTGGGACAGGGGGAGAGACACCTTC
TRBD1	TRBJ2-1	.	TRBV5-1	CASSAQGADYNEQFF	TGCGCCAGCAGCGCCCAGGGGGCTGATTACAATGAGCAGTTCTTC
.	TRBJ2-4	.	TRBV1	CTSSQGLAKNIQYF	TGCACCAGCAGCCAAGGACTAGCCAAAAACATTCAGTACTTC
.	TRBJ2-3	once	TRBV9	CASSVAMQGSDTQYF	TGTGCCAGCAGCGTAGCTATGCAGGGTTCGGATACGCAGTATTTT
.	TRBJ1-4	once	TRBV7-9	CASSLVSPNEKLFF	TGTGCCAGCAGCTTAGTGTCACCTAATGAAAAACTGTTTTTT
TRBD1	TRBJ1-3	.	TRBV7-2	CASSSGGQVNTIYF	TGTGCCAGCAGCTCCGGGGGACAGGTCAACACCATATATTTT
TRBD2	TRBJ2-2	.	TRBV3-1/TRBV3-2	CASSLGGSGAGELFF	TGTGCCAGCAGCTTGGGCGGGAGTGGGGCCGGGGAGCTGTTTTTT
.	TRBJ1-1	once	TRBV7-9	CASSLAGRGGRAFF	TGTGCCAGCAGCTTAGCGGGTAGAGGGGGACGAGCTTTCTTT
TRBD1	TRBJ2-1	.	TRBV7-9	CASSFSRDSYNEQFF	TGTGCCAGCAGCTTTAGTCGGGACAGCTACAATGAGCAGTTCTTC
TRBD2	TRBJ2-1	.	TRBV7-3	CASSPSSGSYNEQFF	TGTGCCAGCAGCCCCTCTAGCGGGAGTTACAATGAGCAGTTCTTC
.	TRBJ1-1	.	TRBV5-1	CASSLNTFGAVEAFF	TGCGCCAGCAGCCTAAATACTTTCGGAGCGGTCGAAGCTTTCTTT
.	TRBJ1-3	.	TRBV7-9	CASSLRTASSGNTIYF	TGTGCCAGCAGCTTGCGGACGGCCAGCTCTGGAAACACCATATATTTT
.	TRBJ2-1	.	TRBV2	CASSDFPTQFF	TGTGCCAGCAGTGACTTCCCCACCCAGTTCTTC
.	TRBJ1-5	.	TRBV6-2/TRBV6-3	CASSYGGPQHF	TGTGCCAGCAGTTACGGGGGCCCTCAGCATTTT
TRBD1	TRBJ1-2	.	TRBV7-9	CASSLGGTGLYGYTF	TGTGCCAGCAGCTTAGGAGGGACAGGGCTCTATGGCTACACCTTC
.	TRBJ1-5	.	TRBV28	CASSYIQGWPSNQPQHF	TGTGCCAGCAGTTACATACAGGGATGGCCTAGCAATCAGCCCCAGCATTTT
.	TRBJ1-5	.	TRBV24-1	CATSEGSTNQPQHF	TGTGCCACCTCCGAAGGGTCCACAAATCAGCCCCAGCATTTT
TRBD2	TRBJ2-2	.	TRBV5-1	CASSGGPNTGELFF	TGCGCCAGCTCGGGGGGACCGAACACCGGGGAGCTGTTTTTT
TRBD1	TRBJ1-5	.	TRBV25-1	CASSEQGARQPQHF	TGTGCCAGCAGTGAACAGGGGGCGAGACAGCCCCAGCATTTT
.	TRBJ1-2	.	TRBV6-5	CASSYASNYGYTF	TGTGCCAGCAGTTACGCGTCTAACTATGGCTACACCTTC
TRBD1	TRBJ1-6	.	TRBV4-1	CASSPSDRGPSPLHF	TGCGCCAGCAGCCCCTCGGACAGGGGACCTTCACCCCTCCACTTT
TRBD1	TRBJ2-5	.	TRBV5-1	CASSLEPGGVETQYF	TGCGCCAGCAGCTTGGAGCCAGGGGGCGTCGAGACCCAGTACTTC
.	TRBJ2-7	few	TRBV6-5	CASRGIRGIDDEQYF	TGTGCCAGCAGGGGGATCCGGGGTATCGACGACGAGCAGTACTTC
TRBD1	TRBJ1-2	.	TRBV19	CASRGYRDRGPFYGYTF	TGTGCCAGTAGGGGATACCGGGACAGGGGGCCCTTCTATGGCTACACCTTC
.	TRBJ2-7	.	TRBV6-4	CASRGGEQYF	TGTGCCAGCAGGGGTGGCGAGCAGTACTTC
.	TRBJ2-3	.	TRBV4-1	CASSQPLGPDTQYF	TGCGCCAGCAGCCAGCCTCTGGGCCCAGATACGCAGTATTTT